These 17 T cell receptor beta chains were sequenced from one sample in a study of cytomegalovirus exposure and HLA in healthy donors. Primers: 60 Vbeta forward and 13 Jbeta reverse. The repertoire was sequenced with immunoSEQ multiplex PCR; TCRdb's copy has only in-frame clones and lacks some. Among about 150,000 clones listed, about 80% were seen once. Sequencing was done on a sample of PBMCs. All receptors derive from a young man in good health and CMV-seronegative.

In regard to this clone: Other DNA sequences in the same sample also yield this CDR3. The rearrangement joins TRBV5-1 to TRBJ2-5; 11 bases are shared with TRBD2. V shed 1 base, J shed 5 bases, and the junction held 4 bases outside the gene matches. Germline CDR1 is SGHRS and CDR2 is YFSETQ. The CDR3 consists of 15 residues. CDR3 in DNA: TGCGCCAGCAGCTTGATGTTAGCGGGAGGGGAGACCCAGTACTTC. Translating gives CASSLMLAGGETQYF.

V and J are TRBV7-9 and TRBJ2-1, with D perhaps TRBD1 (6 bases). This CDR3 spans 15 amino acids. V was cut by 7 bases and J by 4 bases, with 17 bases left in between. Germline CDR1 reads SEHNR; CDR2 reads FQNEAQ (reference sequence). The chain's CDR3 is CASNIQGNNYNEQFF. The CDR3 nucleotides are TGTGCCAGCAATATACAGGGAAATAATTACAATGAGCAGTTCTTC.

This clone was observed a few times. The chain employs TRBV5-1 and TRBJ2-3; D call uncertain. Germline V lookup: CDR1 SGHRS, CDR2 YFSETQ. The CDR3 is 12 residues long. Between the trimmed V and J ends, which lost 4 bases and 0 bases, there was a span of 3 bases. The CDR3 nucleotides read TGCGCCAGCAGCCTCAGCACAGATACGCAGTATTTT. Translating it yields CASSLSTDTQYF.

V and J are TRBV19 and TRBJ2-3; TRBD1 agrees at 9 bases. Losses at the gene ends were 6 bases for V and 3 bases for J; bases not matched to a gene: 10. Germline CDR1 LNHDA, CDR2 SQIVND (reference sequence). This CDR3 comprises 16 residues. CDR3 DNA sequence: TGTGCCAGTAGCCCTACAGGGGGCATTTGGACAGATACGCAGTATTTT. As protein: CASSPTGGIWTDTQYF.

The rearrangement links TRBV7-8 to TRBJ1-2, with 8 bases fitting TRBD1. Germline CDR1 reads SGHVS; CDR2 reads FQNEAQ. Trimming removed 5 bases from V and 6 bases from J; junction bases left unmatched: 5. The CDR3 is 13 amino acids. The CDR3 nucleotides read TGTGCCAGCAGCCCCCGACAGGGGAATGGCTACACCTTC. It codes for CASSPRQGNGYTF.

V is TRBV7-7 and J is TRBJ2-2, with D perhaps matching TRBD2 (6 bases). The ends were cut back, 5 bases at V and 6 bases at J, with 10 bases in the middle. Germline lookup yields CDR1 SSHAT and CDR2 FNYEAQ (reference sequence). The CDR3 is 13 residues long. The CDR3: CASSRLGSGELFF. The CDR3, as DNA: TGTGCCAGCAGCCGACTAGGATCCGGGGAGCTGTTTTTT. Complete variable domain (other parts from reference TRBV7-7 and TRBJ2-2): GAGVSQSPRYKVTKRGQDVTLRCDPISSHATLYWYQQALGQGPEFLTYFNYEAQPDKSGLPSDRFSAERPEGSISTLTIQRTEQRDSAMYRCASSRLGSGELFFGEGSRLTVL.

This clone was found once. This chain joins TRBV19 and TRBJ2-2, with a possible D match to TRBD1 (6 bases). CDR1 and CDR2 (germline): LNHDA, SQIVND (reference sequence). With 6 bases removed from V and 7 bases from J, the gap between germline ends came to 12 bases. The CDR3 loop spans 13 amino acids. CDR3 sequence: CASRPQGLGELFF. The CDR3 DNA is TGTGCCAGTAGACCACAGGGTCTCGGGGAGCTGTTTTTT. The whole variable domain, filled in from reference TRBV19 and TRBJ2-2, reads DGGITQSPKYLFRKEGQNVTLSCEQNLNHDAMYWYRQDPGQGLRLIYYSQIVNDFQKGDIAEGYSVSREKKESFPLTVTSAQKNPTAFYLCASRPQGLGELFFGEGSRLTVL.

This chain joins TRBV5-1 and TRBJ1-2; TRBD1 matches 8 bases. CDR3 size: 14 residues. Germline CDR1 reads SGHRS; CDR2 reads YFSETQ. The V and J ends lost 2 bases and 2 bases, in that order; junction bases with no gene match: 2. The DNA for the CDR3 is TGCGCCAGCAGCTTAAACAGGGGGAACTATGGCTACACCTTC. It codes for CASSLNRGNYGYTF.

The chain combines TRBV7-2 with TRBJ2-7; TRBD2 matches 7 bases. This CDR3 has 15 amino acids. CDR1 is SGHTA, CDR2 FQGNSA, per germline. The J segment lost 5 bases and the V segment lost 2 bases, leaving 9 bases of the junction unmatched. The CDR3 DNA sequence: TGTGCCAGCAGCTTAATGCGGGAGAGTGCCCACGAGCAGTACTTC. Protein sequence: CASSLMRESAHEQYF.

The CDR3 nucleotides read TGTGCCAGCAGCTTACCGCTAGCGGGGAGCACAGATACGCAGTATTTT. Its translation: CASSLPLAGSTDTQYF. V gene TRBV5-4 combines with J gene TRBJ2-3; TRBD2 aligns across 9 bases. There are 16 residues in the CDR3. J gave up 0 bases and V 2 bases, and 4 bases lay outside the gene matches. Germline V gives CDR1 SGHNT, CDR2 YYREEE (reference sequence).

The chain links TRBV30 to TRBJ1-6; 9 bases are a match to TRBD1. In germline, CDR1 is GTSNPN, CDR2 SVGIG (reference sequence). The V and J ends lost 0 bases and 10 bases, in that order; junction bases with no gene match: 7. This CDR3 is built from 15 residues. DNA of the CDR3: TGTGCCTGGAGTGTAGTGGGGACAGGGCACTCACCCCTCCACTTT. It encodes CAWSVVGTGHSPLHF.

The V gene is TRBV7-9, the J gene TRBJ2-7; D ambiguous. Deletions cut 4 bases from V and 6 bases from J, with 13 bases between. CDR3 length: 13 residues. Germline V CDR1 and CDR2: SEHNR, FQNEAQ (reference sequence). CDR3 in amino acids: CASSSPLSSEQYF. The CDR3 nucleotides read TGTGCCAGCAGCTCCCCCCTCTCGTCCGAGCAGTACTTC.

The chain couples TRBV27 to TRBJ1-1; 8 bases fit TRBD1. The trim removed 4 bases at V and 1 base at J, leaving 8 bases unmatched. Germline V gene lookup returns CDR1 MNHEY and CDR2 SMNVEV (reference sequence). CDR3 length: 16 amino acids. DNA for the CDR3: TGTGCCAGCAGTTCCCCAGGGGGCTGGGGGAACACTGAAGCTTTCTTT. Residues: CASSSPGGWGNTEAFF.

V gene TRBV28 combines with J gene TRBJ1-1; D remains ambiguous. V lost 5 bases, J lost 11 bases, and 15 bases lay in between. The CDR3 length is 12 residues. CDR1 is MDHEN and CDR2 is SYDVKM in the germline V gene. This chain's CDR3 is CASSQNSPGAFF. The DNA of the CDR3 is TGTGCCAGCAGTCAGAATTCACCGGGGGCTTTCTTT.

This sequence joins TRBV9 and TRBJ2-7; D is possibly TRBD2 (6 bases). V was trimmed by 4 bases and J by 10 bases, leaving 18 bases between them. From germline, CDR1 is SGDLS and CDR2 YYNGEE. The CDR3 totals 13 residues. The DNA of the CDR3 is TGTGCCAGCAGCCCCGGGACTGGCTCTAAACAGTACTTC. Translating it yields CASSPGTGSKQYF.

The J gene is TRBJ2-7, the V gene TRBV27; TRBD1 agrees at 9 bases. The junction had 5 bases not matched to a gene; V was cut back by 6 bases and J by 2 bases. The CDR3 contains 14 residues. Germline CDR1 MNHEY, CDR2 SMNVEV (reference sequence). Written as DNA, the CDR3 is TGTGCCAGCAGCCCCGGGACAGGGCCCTACGAGCAGTACTTC. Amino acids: CASSPGTGPYEQYF.

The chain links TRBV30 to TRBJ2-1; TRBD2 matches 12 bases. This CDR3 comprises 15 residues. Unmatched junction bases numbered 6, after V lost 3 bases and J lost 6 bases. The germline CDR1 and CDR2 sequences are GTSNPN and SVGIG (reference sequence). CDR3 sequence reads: CAWSPLAGGSNEQFF. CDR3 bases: TGTGCCTGGAGCCCCCTAGCGGGAGGGTCCAATGAGCAGTTCTTC.